This T cell receptor (beta chain) was obtained from a study of shared clonotypes between healthy human individuals. Findings and limits, study-wide: Donors were few, which limited the genetic and exposure-history diversity represented. Sequencing of the sorted subsets was shown by rarefaction to be incomplete despite large depth.

Evenly divided among several immunoSEQ plates was the genomic DNA of each subset. The repertoire was sequenced with immunoSEQ multiplex PCR; TCRdb's copy has only in-frame clones and lacks some. The sample consists of under 200,000 clones, over 80% of them appearing once. Germline V gene lookup returns CDR1 SGHAT and CDR2 FQNNGV. The CDR3 is 14 amino acids. Trimming left V 0 bases short and J 8 bases short, with 10 bases between. Notes on this clone: Its antigen is not identified. Other nucleotide sequences in the sample specify the same CDR3.

This TCR was sampled from a woman aged 30 to 39 in good health. The chain links TRBV11-2 to TRBJ1-4; maybe TRBD1 (6 bases). Sequencing was done on a sample of naive CD4+ T cells sorted from blood. Stated subset: CD45RA+ positively selected. Here the CDR3 reads CASSLDRGGEKLFF. For the CDR3, the DNA is TGTGCCAGCAGCTTAGACAGGGGTGGGGAAAAACTGTTTTTT.